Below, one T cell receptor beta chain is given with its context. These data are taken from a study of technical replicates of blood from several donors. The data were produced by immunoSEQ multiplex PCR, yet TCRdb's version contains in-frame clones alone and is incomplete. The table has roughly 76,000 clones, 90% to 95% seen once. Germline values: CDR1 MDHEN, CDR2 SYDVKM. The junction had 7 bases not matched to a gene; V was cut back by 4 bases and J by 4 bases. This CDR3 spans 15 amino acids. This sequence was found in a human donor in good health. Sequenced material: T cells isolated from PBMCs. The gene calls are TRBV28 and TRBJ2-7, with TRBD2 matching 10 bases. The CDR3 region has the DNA TGTGCCAGCAGTTCCCCTCCTAGCGGGAGTTACGAGCAGTACTTC. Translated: CASSSPPSGSYEQYF.